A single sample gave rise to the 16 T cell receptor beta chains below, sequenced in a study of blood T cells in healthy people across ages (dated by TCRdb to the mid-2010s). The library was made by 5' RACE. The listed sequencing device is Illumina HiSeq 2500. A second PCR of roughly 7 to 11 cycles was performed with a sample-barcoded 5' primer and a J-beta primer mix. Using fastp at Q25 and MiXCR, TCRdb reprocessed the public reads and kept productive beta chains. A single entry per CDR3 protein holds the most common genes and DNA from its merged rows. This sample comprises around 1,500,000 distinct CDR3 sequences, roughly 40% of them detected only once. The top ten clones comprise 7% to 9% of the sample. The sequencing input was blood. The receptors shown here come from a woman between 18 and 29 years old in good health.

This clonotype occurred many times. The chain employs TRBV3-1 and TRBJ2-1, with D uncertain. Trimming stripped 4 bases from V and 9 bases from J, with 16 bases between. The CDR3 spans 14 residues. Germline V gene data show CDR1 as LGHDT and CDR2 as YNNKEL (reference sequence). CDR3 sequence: CASSLLQPVGEQFF. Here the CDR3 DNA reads TGTGCCAGCAGCCTTTTACAGCCCGTCGGTGAGCAGTTCTTC.

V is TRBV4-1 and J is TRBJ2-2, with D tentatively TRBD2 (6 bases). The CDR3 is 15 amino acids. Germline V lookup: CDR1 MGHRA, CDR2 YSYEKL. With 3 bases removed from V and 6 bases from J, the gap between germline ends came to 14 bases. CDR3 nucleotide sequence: TGCGCCAGCAGCCAGCCGACTAGTTTGGCCGGGGAGCTGTTTTTT. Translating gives CASSQPTSLAGELFF.

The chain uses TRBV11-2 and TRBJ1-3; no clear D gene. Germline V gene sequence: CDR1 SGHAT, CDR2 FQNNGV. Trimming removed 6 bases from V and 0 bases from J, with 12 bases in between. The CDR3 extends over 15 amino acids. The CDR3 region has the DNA TGTGCCAGCAGTCTGTCCTCACCCTCTGGAAACACCATATATTTT. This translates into CASSLSSPSGNTIYF.

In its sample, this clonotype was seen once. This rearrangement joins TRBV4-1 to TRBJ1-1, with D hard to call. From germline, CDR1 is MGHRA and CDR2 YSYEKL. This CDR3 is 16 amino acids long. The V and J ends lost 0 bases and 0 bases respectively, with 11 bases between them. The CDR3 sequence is CASSQDRPVMNTEAFF. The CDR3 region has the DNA TGCGCCAGCAGCCAAGATAGGCCAGTAATGAACACTGAAGCTTTCTTT.

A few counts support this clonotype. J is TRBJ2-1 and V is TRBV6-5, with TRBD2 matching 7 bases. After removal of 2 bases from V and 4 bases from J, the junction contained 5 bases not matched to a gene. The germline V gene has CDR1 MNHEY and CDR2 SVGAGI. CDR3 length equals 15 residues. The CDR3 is CASSYLAGAYNEQFF. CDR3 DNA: TGTGCCAGCAGTTACCTGGCGGGAGCTTACAATGAGCAGTTCTTC.

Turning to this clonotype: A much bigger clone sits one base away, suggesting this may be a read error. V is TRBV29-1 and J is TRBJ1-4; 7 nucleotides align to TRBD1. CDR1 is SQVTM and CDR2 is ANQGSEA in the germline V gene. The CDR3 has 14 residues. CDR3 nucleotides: TGCTGCGTGGCCGAGGGGGCGACTAATGAAAAACTGTTTTTT. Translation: CCVAEGATNEKLFF.

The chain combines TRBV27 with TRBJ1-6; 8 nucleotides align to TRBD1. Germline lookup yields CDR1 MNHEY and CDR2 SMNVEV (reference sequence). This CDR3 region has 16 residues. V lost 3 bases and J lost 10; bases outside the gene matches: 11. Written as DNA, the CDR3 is TGTGCCAGCAGTTTTGGGACAGGCCATATCGGGTCACCCCTCCACTTT. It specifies CASSFGTGHIGSPLHF.

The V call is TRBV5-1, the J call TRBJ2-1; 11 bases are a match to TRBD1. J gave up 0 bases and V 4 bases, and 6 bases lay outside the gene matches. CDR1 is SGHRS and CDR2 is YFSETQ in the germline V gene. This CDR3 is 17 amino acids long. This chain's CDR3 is CASSDGTGGGSYNEQFF. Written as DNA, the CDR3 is TGCGCCAGCAGCGACGGGACAGGGGGGGGCTCCTACAATGAGCAGTTCTTC.

Written as DNA, the CDR3 is TGTGCCAGTAGCCCGTTGGGGACGCTCAACACCGGGGAGCTGTTTTTT. Translating gives CASSPLGTLNTGELFF. This chain links TRBV5-6 with TRBJ2-2, with D perhaps TRBD1 or TRBD2 (5 bases each). This CDR3 region has 16 residues. The V end lost 8 bases, the J end lost 2 bases, and 19 bases lay between the germline ends. Per germline, CDR1 SGHDT and CDR2 YYEEEE.

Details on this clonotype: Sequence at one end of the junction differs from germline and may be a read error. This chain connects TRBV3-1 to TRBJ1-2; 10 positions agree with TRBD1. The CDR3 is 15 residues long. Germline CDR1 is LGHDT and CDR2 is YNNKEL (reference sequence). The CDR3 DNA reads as TGTGCCAGCAGCCATGACAGGGGGCCTAACTGTGGCTACACCTTC. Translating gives CASSHDRGPNCGYTF. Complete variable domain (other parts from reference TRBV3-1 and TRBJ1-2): DTAVSQTPKYLVTQMGNDKSIKCEQNLGHDTMYWYKQDSKKFLKIMFSYNNKELIINETVPNRFSPKSPDKAHLNLHINSLELGDSAVYFCASSHDRGPNCGYTFGSGTRLTVV.

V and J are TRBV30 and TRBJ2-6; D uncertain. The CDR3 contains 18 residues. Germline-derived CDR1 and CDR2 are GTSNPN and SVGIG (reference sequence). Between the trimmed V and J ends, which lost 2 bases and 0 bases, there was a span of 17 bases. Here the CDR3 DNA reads TGTGCCTGGAGTTTCGCTAGGACCCCCAACTCTGGGGCCAACGTCCTGACTTTC. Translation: CAWSFARTPNSGANVLTF.

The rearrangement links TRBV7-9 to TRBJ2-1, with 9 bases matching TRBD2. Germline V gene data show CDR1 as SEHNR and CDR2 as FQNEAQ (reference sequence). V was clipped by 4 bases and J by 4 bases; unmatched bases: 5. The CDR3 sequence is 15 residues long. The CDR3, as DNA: TGTGCCAGCAGCTCGACTAGCGGATTTTACAATGAGCAGTTCTTC. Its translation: CASSSTSGFYNEQFF.

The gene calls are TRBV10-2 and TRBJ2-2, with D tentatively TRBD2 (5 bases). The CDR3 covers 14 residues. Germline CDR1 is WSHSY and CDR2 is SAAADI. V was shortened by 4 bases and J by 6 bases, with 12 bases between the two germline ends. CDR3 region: CASSGTRPAGELFF. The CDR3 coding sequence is TGCGCCAGCAGTGGCACTAGGCCCGCCGGGGAGCTGTTTTTT.

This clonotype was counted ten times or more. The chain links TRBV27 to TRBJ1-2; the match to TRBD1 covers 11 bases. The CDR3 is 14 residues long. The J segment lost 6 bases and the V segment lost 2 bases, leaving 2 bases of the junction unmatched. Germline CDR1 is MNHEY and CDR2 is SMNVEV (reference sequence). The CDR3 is CASSLTGQGDGYTF. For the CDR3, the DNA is TGTGCCAGCAGTTTAACGGGACAGGGGGATGGCTACACCTTC.

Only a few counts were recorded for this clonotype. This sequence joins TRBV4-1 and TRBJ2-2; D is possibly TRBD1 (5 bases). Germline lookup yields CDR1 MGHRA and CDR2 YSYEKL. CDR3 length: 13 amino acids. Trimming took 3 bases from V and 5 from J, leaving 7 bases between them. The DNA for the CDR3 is TGCGCCAGCAGCCAGGGGCGGACCGGGGAGCTGTTTTTT. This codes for CASSQGRTGELFF.

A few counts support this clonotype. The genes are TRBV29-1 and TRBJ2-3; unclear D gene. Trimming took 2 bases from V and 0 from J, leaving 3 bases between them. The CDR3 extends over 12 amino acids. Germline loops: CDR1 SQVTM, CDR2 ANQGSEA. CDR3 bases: TGCAGCGTTGAACTGAGCACAGATACGCAGTATTTT. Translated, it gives CSVELSTDTQYF.